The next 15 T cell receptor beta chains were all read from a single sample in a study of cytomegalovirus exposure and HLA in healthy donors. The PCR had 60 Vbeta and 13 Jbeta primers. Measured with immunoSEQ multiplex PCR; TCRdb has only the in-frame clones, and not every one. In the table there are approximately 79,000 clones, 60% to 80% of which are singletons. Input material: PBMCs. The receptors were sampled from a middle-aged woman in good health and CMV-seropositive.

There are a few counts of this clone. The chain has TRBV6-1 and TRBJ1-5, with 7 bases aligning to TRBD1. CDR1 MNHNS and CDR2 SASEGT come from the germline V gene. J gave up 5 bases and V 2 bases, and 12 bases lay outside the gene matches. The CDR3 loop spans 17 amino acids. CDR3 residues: CASSETQNRGRYQPQHF. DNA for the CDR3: TGTGCCAGCAGTGAAACTCAAAACAGGGGCAGGTATCAGCCCCAGCATTTT.

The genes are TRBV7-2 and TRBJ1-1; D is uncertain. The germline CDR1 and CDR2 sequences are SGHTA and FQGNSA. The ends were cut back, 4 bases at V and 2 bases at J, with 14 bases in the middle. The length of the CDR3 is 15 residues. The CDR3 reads CASSSVRQYNTEAFF. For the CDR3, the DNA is TGTGCCAGCAGCTCAGTTAGACAATACAACACTGAAGCTTTCTTT.

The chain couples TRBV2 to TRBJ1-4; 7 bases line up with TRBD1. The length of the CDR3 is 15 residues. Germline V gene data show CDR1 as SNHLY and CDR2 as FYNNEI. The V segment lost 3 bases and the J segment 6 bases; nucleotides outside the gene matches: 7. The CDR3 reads CASSDFDRAYEKLFF. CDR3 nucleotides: TGTGCCAGCAGTGATTTTGACAGGGCTTATGAAAAACTGTTTTTT.

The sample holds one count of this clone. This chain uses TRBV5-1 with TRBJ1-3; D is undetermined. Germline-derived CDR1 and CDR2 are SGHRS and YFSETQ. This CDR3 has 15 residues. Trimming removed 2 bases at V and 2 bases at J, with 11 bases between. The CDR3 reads CASSLRGAPGNTIYF. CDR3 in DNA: TGCGCCAGCAGCTTACGGGGAGCCCCTGGAAACACCATATATTTT.

DNA for the CDR3: TGTGCCAGCAGTGAAGGGGGACTAGCGGGAAGTTATGAGACCCAGTACTTC. Amino acids: CASSEGGLAGSYETQYF. The rearrangement links TRBV6-1 to TRBJ2-5, with 13 bases that match TRBD2. Germline CDR1 is MNHNS and CDR2 is SASEGT. V lost 1 base and J lost 5; bases outside the gene matches: 7. The CDR3 has 17 amino acids.

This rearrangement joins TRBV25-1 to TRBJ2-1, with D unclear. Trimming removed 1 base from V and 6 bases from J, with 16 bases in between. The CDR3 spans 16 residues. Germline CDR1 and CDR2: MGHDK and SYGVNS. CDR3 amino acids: CASSESSGARSNEQFF. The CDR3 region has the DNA TGTGCCAGCAGTGAATCGAGTGGAGCGCGGTCCAATGAGCAGTTCTTC.

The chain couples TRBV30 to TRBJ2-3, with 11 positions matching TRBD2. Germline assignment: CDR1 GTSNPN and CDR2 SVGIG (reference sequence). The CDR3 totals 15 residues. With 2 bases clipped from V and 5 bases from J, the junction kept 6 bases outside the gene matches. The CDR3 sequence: CAWSILAGVGDTQYF. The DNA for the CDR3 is TGTGCCTGGAGTATACTAGCGGGGGTTGGAGATACGCAGTATTTT.

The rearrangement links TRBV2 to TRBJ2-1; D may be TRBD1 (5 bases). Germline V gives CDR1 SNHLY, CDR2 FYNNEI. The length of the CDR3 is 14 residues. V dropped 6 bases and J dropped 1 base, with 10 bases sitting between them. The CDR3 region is CASRSGWSYNEQFF. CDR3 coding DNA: TGTGCCAGCAGGTCAGGGTGGTCCTACAATGAGCAGTTCTTC.

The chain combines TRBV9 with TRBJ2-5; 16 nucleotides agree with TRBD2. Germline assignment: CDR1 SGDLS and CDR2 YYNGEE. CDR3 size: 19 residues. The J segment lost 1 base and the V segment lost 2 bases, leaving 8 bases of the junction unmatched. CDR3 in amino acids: CASSVKPGTSGGVQETQYF. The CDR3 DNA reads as TGTGCCAGCAGCGTTAAACCTGGGACTAGCGGGGGGGTCCAAGAGACCCAGTACTTC.

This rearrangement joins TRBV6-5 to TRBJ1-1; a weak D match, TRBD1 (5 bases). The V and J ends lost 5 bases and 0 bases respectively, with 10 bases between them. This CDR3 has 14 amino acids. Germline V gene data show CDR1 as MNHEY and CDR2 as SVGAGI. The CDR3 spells CASSAQGMNTEAFF. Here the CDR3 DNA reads TGTGCCAGCAGTGCTCAGGGAATGAACACTGAAGCTTTCTTT.

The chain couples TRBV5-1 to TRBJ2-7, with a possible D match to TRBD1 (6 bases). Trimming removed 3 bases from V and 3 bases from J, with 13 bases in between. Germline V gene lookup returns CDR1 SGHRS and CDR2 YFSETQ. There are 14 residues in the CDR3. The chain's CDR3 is CASSSQGSYYEQYF. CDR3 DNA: TGCGCCAGCAGCTCACAGGGCTCCTACTACGAGCAGTACTTC.

The DNA for the CDR3 is TGTGCCAGCAGCTTAAGGGGATTTGGGGCCAAAAACATTCAGTACTTC. Its protein is CASSLRGFGAKNIQYF. The chain couples TRBV13 to TRBJ2-4, with a tentative D call TRBD1 (5 bases). V lost 2 bases, J lost 1 base, and 12 bases lay in between. The V gene's germline CDR1 is PRHDT and CDR2 FYEKMQ (reference sequence). The CDR3 runs to 16 residues.

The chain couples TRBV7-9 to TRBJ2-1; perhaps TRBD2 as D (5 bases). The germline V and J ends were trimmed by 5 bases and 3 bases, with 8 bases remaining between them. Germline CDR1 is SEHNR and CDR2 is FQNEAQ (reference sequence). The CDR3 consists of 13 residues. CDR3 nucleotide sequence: TGTGCCAGCAGCAGCCGGGACTACAATGAGCAGTTCTTC. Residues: CASSSRDYNEQFF. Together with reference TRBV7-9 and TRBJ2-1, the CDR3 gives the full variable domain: DTGVSQNPRHKITKRGQNVTFRCDPISEHNRLYWYRQTLGQGPEFLTYFQNEAQLEKSRLLSDRFSAERPKGSFSTLEIQRTEQGDSAMYLCASSSRDYNEQFFGPGTRLTVL.

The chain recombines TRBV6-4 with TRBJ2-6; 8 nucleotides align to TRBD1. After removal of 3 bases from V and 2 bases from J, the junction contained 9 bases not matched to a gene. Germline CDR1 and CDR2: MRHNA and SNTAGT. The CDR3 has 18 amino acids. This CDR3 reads CASSDGNRGTAGANVLTF. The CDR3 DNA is TGTGCCAGCAGTGATGGGAACAGGGGGACGGCTGGGGCCAACGTCCTGACTTTC.

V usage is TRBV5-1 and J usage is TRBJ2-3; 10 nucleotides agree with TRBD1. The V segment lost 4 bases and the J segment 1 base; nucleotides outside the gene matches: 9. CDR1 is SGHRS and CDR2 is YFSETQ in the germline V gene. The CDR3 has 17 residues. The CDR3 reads CASSASRGTGGTDTQYF. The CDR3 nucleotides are TGCGCCAGCAGCGCCAGTCGAGGGACAGGGGGCACAGATACGCAGTATTTT.